This T cell receptor beta chain was observed in a study of response to subunit inactivated influenza vaccine. Using its own MiXCR run on the RT-PCR reads, TCRdb lists one record per CDR3 protein. Here the sample spans roughly 160,000 distinct CDR3 sequences, approximately 11% being singletons. This clonotype has a handful of counts. The antigen is unknown. Study results and limitations: Researchers suggested that each seasonal influenza vaccination recruits few new T cells.

The V end lost 0 bases, the J end lost 2 bases, and 13 bases lay between the germline ends. Germline V gives CDR1 DFQATT, CDR2 SNEGSKA (reference sequence). This CDR3 has 16 residues. The source of this sequence is a man in his fifties or sixties who received an inactivated influenza vaccine. Sample: CD8+ T cells sorted from PBMCs, taken less than 30 months after vaccination. The chain combines TRBV20-1 with TRBJ2-2; D ambiguous. The CDR3 protein is CSARDDGRPNTGELFF. The CDR3 coding sequence is TGCAGTGCTAGAGATGACGGAAGGCCAAACACCGGGGAGCTGTTTTTT.